These 30 T cell receptor beta chains were sequenced from one sample in a study of blood T cell repertoires in COVID-19. The method was immunoSEQ multiplex PCR; TCRdb's version includes in-frame clones alone and lacks a portion of them. The sample contains approximately 200,000 clones, about 85% of which appear only once. Sequencing was carried out using PBMCs or T cells enriched from blood (not recorded which). Receptor source: a man aged 35 to 55 who had recovered from COVID-19.

The chain employs TRBV5-6 and TRBJ1-2, with 7 bases fitting TRBD1. The CDR3 length is 13 residues. The J segment lost 7 bases and the V segment lost 4 bases, leaving 7 bases of the junction unmatched. Germline CDR1 and CDR2: SGHDT and YYEEEE. This chain's CDR3 is CASSIRGAGGYTF. As DNA, the CDR3 is TGTGCCAGCAGCATCAGGGGGGCTGGTGGCTACACCTTC.

The chain combines TRBV4-1 with TRBJ2-1; D not certain. CDR1 is MGHRA, CDR2 YSYEKL, per germline. The germline V and J ends were trimmed by 1 base and 1 base, with 11 bases remaining between them. The CDR3 totals 16 residues. CDR3 residues: CASSQVDLVSYNEQFF. For the CDR3, the DNA is TGCGCCAGCAGCCAAGTAGACCTAGTGTCCTACAATGAGCAGTTCTTC.

The chain carries TRBV7-6 and TRBJ1-2; 12 positions agree with TRBD1. Germline V gene lookup returns CDR1 SGHVS and CDR2 FNYEAQ. Trimming cost V 8 bases and J 4 bases; bases outside gene matches: 14. There are 17 residues in the CDR3. CDR3 DNA: TGTGCCAGCGCTGAAACCGGGACAGGGGGCTTCGGCTATGGCTACACCTTC. This gives the protein CASAETGTGGFGYGYTF. The complete variable domain, with remaining parts taken from reference TRBV7-6 and TRBJ1-2, reads GAGVSQSPRYKVTKRGQDVALRCDPISGHVSLYWYRQALGQGPEFLTYFNYEAQQDKSGLPNDRFSAERPEGSISTLTIQRTEQRDSAMYRCASAETGTGGFGYGYTFGSGTRLTVV.

The chain couples TRBV18 to TRBJ1-4; 7 positions agree with TRBD1. V shed 1 base, J shed 7 bases, and the junction held 6 bases outside the gene matches. The CDR3 is 15 residues long. Germline CDR1 is KGHSH and CDR2 is LQKENI. CDR3 sequence: CASSPQGQSFEKLFF. CDR3 in DNA: TGTGCCAGCTCACCACAGGGACAGTCCTTTGAAAAACTGTTTTTT.

The CDR3 DNA sequence: TGTGCCAGCAGCCAATCAGTCCAAGAGACCCAGTACTTC. Its protein is CASSQSVQETQYF. The genes are TRBV3-1 (or the pseudogene TRBV3-2) and TRBJ2-5; D gene unclear. Germline CDR1 is LGHDT and CDR2 is YNNKEL (reference sequence). V gave up 2 bases and J gave up 1 base, with 5 bases separating them. There are 13 residues in the CDR3.

The rearrangement links TRBV9 to TRBJ2-5, with D perhaps matching TRBD2 (8 bases). Trimming left V 9 bases short and J 5 bases short, with 26 bases between. The CDR3 loop spans 16 amino acids. Germline CDR1 SGDLS, CDR2 YYNGEE. This chain's CDR3 is CATKGAGRDRGETQYF. The CDR3 nucleotides read TGTGCCACCAAGGGGGCCGGGAGGGACCGAGGTGAGACCCAGTACTTC.

CDR3 loop: CASTRRGNTIYF. The DNA for the CDR3 is TGTGCCAGCACCCGACGGGGGAACACCATATATTTT. V usage is TRBV12-3 or TRBV12-4 and J usage is TRBJ1-3; the D gene is possibly TRBD1 (5 bases). CDR3 length: 12 amino acids. Trimming removed 7 bases at V and 7 bases at J, with 11 bases between.

This clone appeared once. The chain recombines TRBV4-2 with TRBJ2-3; possible D gene TRBD2, 5 bases. Deletions cut 0 bases from V and 0 bases from J, with 19 bases between. Germline V lookup: CDR1 LGHNA, CDR2 YNFKEQ. The length of the CDR3 is 19 residues. The CDR3 reads CASSQDAGNGKGSTDTQYF. For the CDR3, the DNA is TGTGCCAGCAGCCAAGATGCGGGTAACGGGAAAGGTAGCACAGATACGCAGTATTTT.

The V gene is TRBV19, the J gene TRBJ2-3; tentatively, D is TRBD2 (6 bases). V shed 4 bases and J shed 2 bases, with 22 bases lying between them. CDR3 length: 18 residues. Germline V gives CDR1 LNHDA, CDR2 SQIVND (reference sequence). DNA of the CDR3: TGTGCCAGTAGTACCACCCCCTGGGACTGGAAATACACAGATACGCAGTATTTT. This codes for CASSTTPWDWKYTDTQYF.

With regard to this clone: A clone one base away is much larger, so this may be a read error. This CDR3 is also generated by other DNA sequences in the sample. The rearrangement joins TRBV6-4 to TRBJ2-3; 11 bases match TRBD2. The CDR3 runs 13 residues. Germline V gene sequence: CDR1 MRHNA, CDR2 SNTAGT. CDR3 protein: CATGTSGTDTQYF. CDR3 coding DNA: TGTGCCACCGGGACTAGCGGCACAGATACACAGTATTTT.

The rearrangement uses TRBV4-2 and TRBJ2-1, with 10 bases that match TRBD1. V dropped 0 bases and J dropped 9; count of bases not matched to a gene: 14. The V gene's germline CDR1 is LGHNA and CDR2 YNFKEQ. This CDR3 contains 18 residues. CDR3 region: CASSQDQVGTGVFLEQFF. The CDR3 nucleotides are TGTGCCAGCAGCCAAGATCAGGTGGGGACAGGGGTCTTTCTTGAGCAGTTCTTC.

This chain links TRBV9 with TRBJ2-1; 9 nucleotides line up with TRBD2. This CDR3 is 16 amino acids long. Trimming took 3 bases from V and 5 from J; bases not matched to a gene: 9. From germline, CDR1 is SGDLS and CDR2 YYNGEE. The CDR3 DNA reads TGTGCCAGCAGCGGCAATAGCGGGAGAATGAACAATGAGCAGTTCTTC. Its translation is CASSGNSGRMNNEQFF. The full variable domain, rest sourced from reference TRBV9 and TRBJ2-1, is DSGVTQTPKHLITATGQRVTLRCSPRSGDLSVYWYQQSLDQGLQFLIQYYNGEERAKGNILERFSAQQFPDLHSELNLSSLELGDSALYFCASSGNSGRMNNEQFFGPGTRLTVL.

CDR3 coding DNA: TGTGCCAGCAGCGTAGTGCCAGGCTCTGGGGCCAACGTCCTGACTTTC. Translated, it gives CASSVVPGSGANVLTF. The chain recombines TRBV9 with TRBJ2-6; unclear D gene. Trimming shortened V by 0 bases and J by 0 bases, and 7 bases separated the two germline ends. Germline V gene sequence: CDR1 SGDLS, CDR2 YYNGEE. The CDR3 is made up of 16 amino acids.

The chain links TRBV7-3 to TRBJ1-1; D gene uncertain. From germline, CDR1 is SGHTA and CDR2 FQGTGA. This CDR3 comprises 12 residues. Trimming stripped 4 bases from V and 2 bases from J, with 5 bases between. The CDR3 DNA follows: TGTGCCAGCAGCTCACACAACACTGAAGCTTTCTTT. Protein product: CASSSHNTEAFF. The full variable domain, completed using reference TRBV7-3 and TRBJ1-1, is GAGVSQTPSNKVTEKGKYVELRCDPISGHTALYWYRQSLGQGPEFLIYFQGTGAADDSGLPNDRFFAVRPEGSVSTLKIQRTERGDSAVYLCASSSHNTEAFFGQGTRLTVV.

V usage is TRBV12-3 or TRBV12-4 and J usage is TRBJ2-2, with 7 bases that match TRBD2. The length of the CDR3 is 13 residues. Unmatched junction bases numbered 7, after V lost 8 bases and J lost 7 bases. For the CDR3, the DNA is TGTGCCAGCTTGCGGGTAGCGGGCGGGGAGCTGTTTTTT. Amino acids: CASLRVAGGELFF.

V is TRBV27 and J is TRBJ2-1; TRBD2 might be the D (6 bases). V was pared by 4 bases and J by 6 bases, with 13 bases between. CDR1 is MNHEY, CDR2 SMNVEV, per germline (reference sequence). The CDR3 contains 14 residues. CDR3: CASSYAGTRNEQFF. As DNA, the CDR3 is TGTGCCAGCAGTTACGCGGGGACTCGCAATGAGCAGTTCTTC.

This chain uses TRBV11-2 with TRBJ1-1; 7 positions match TRBD1. The CDR3 consists of 14 residues. The V and J ends lost 4 bases and 5 bases, in that order; junction bases with no gene match: 7. Germline CDR1 and CDR2: SGHAT and FQNNGV. DNA for the CDR3: TGTGCCAGCAGCTCGAACCTACAGGGGACTGAAGCTTTCTTT. It codes for CASSSNLQGTEAFF.

This clone was found once. The rearrangement uses TRBV28 and TRBJ1-2, with 7 bases fitting TRBD1. V lost 7 bases and J lost 7; bases outside the gene matches: 15. This CDR3 has 15 amino acids. CDR1 and CDR2 from the germline V gene are MDHEN and SYDVKM. The CDR3 sequence is CASNLQGRTLGGYTF. The DNA for the CDR3 is TGTGCCAGCAACTTACAGGGGCGAACCCTAGGTGGCTACACCTTC.

The rearrangement uses TRBV19 and TRBJ2-6, with D uncertain. This CDR3 spans 17 amino acids. From germline, CDR1 is LNHDA and CDR2 SQIVND (reference sequence). Trimming pared 7 bases from V and 0 bases from J, leaving 16 bases between. The CDR3 DNA follows: TGTGCCAGTAATGACGGAGTCATGTTCTCTGGGGCCAACGTCCTGACTTTC. Translated, it gives CASNDGVMFSGANVLTF.

V usage is TRBV11-3 and J usage is TRBJ1-2, with 10 bases identical to TRBD1. The germline CDR1 and CDR2 sequences are SGHNT and YENEEA. V lost 5 bases to trimming and J lost 12 bases; unmatched junction nucleotides: 12. This CDR3 is built from 14 residues. Written as DNA, the CDR3 is TGTGCCAGCAGCCCCGGACTAGGACAGGGGGACCACACCTTC. Its protein product is CASSPGLGQGDHTF.

This clone was seen a single time. This chain uses TRBV3-1 (or the pseudogene TRBV3-2) with TRBJ2-2; 7 positions match TRBD1. Looked up from germline, CDR1 is LGHDT and CDR2 is YNNKEL (reference sequence). V trimming: 0 bases; J trimming: 1 base; junction bases outside the gene matches: 2. This CDR3 region has 16 residues. The CDR3 region has the DNA TGTGCCAGCAGCCAAGAGGGACAGATGAACACCGGGGAGCTGTTTTTT. Translated: CASSQEGQMNTGELFF.

V and J are TRBV5-5 and TRBJ2-5; possible D gene TRBD1, 6 bases. Looked up from germline, CDR1 is SGHKS and CDR2 is YYEKEE (reference sequence). The CDR3 contains 15 residues. The germline V and J ends were trimmed by 3 bases and 4 bases, with 16 bases remaining between them. The CDR3 region has the DNA TGTGCCAGCAGCTCGTCAGGGGTTTCTCGAGAGACCCAGTACTTC. Translating it yields CASSSSGVSRETQYF.

The chain carries TRBV19 and TRBJ1-1; TRBD1 aligns across 7 bases. CDR3 size: 14 residues. V shed 5 bases, J shed 5 bases, and the junction held 8 bases outside the gene matches. The germline V gene has CDR1 LNHDA and CDR2 SQIVND (reference sequence). The CDR3 DNA follows: TGTGCCAGTAGTGCTGACAGGGTTGGTACTGAAGCTTTCTTT. This translates into CASSADRVGTEAFF.

This chain connects TRBV6-4 to TRBJ2-1, with D perhaps matching TRBD2 (7 bases). The CDR3 sequence is 14 residues long. V lost 0 bases, J lost 6 bases, and 9 bases lay in between. Germline V CDR1 and CDR2: MRHNA, SNTAGT. The CDR3 nucleotides are TGTGCCAGCAGTGACTCGGGGGGGGCCAATGAGCAGTTCTTC. Translated: CASSDSGGANEQFF.

This clone was seen once. The V call is TRBV25-1, the J call TRBJ2-7; D is undetermined. The germline V and J ends were trimmed by 2 bases and 3 bases, with 8 bases remaining between them. Per the germline V gene, CDR1 is MGHDK and CDR2 is SYGVNS. The CDR3 covers 13 residues. CDR3 sequence reads: CASSEEVHYEQYF. The CDR3 bases are TGTGCCAGCAGTGAAGAGGTACACTACGAGCAGTACTTC.

The chain uses TRBV2 and TRBJ2-7, with a tentative D call TRBD1 (7 bases). Per germline, CDR1 SNHLY and CDR2 FYNNEI. Trimming removed 2 bases from V and 6 bases from J, with 20 bases in between. The CDR3 sequence is 16 residues long. Written as DNA, the CDR3 is TGTGCCAGCAGTGAAAGAGGGGGCGCGGGGAATGGCGAGCAGTACTTC. Its translation: CASSERGGAGNGEQYF.

This chain joins TRBV25-1 and TRBJ1-1, with 9 bases aligning to TRBD1. The CDR3 is 14 amino acids. CDR1 is MGHDK, CDR2 SYGVNS, per germline. V shed 5 bases, J shed 5 bases, and the junction held 6 bases outside the gene matches. The CDR3 loop reads CASSTGTGNTEAFF. CDR3 coding DNA: TGTGCCAGCAGTACCGGGACAGGGAATACTGAAGCTTTCTTT. Variable domain in full (rest from reference TRBV25-1 and TRBJ1-1): EADIYQTPRYLVIGTGKKITLECSQTMGHDKMYWYQQDPGMELHLIHYSYGVNSTEKGDLSSESTVSRIRTEHFPLTLESARPSHTSQYLCASSTGTGNTEAFFGQGTRLTVV.

This clone was seen once. The CDR3, as DNA: TGCAGCGTTGTGGGGAGAGGGGGAAACAATGAGCAGTTCTTC. Its protein product is CSVVGRGGNNEQFF. The chain recombines TRBV29-1 with TRBJ2-1; the D gene is possibly TRBD1 (6 bases). This CDR3 has 14 residues. V was trimmed by 4 bases and J by 5 bases, leaving 15 bases between them. Germline CDR1 and CDR2: SQVTM and ANQGSEA.

This clone was counted a single time. This sequence joins TRBV27 and TRBJ2-7; 10 bases are shared with TRBD2. This CDR3 has 14 residues. The junction had 4 bases not matched to a gene; V was cut back by 6 bases and J by 2 bases. Germline CDR1 is MNHEY and CDR2 is SMNVEV (reference sequence). CDR3 nucleotide sequence: TGTGCCAGCAGCTTAGCGGGAGGTACCTACGAGCAGTACTTC. Protein product: CASSLAGGTYEQYF.

The chain uses TRBV21-1 and TRBJ2-7; whether TRBD2, the table's D call, matches the DNA was not checked. TRBV21-1 is recorded as a pseudogene. The CDR3 is 15 amino acids. In nucleotides, the CDR3 is TGTGCCAGCAGCAAGGTGAGCGGGAGGCGGTACGAGCAGTACTTC. This sequence encodes CASSKVSGRRYEQYF.